Given below is one T cell receptor beta chain in context. TEMRA cells were FACS-enriched, unlike CD8+ and CD4+ T cells, which were negatively isolated. The CDR3 has 15 residues. V dropped 4 bases and J dropped 0 bases, with 9 bases sitting between them. Germline V CDR1 and CDR2: LGHDT, YNNKEL (reference sequence). The data were obtained in a study of CD8 T cells in Susac syndrome. cDNA came from roughly 0.53 to 1 ug RNA primed by random hexamers. With immunoSEQ multiplex PCR, TCR beta CDR3 was amplified across 54 Vbeta and 13 Jbeta. TCRdb passed the immunoSEQ multiplex PCR reads through MiXCR, listing each CDR3 protein once. Of about 130,000 distinct CDR3 sequences listed, 75% to 90% are singletons.

The material sequenced was CD8+ T cells from PBMCs. The TCR sequence derives from a human donor with multiple sclerosis. The V and J genes are TRBV3-1 and TRBJ1-4; D gene uncertain. CDR3 residues: CASSPDGATNEKLFF. The CDR3, as DNA: TGTGCCAGCAGCCCGGACGGTGCAACTAATGAAAAACTGTTTTTT. The whole variable domain, remainder taken from reference TRBV3-1 and TRBJ1-4, is DTAVSQTPKYLVTQMGNDKSIKCEQNLGHDTMYWYKQDSKKFLKIMFSYNNKELIINETVPNRFSPKSPDKAHLNLHINSLELGDSAVYFCASSPDGATNEKLFFGSGTQLSVL.